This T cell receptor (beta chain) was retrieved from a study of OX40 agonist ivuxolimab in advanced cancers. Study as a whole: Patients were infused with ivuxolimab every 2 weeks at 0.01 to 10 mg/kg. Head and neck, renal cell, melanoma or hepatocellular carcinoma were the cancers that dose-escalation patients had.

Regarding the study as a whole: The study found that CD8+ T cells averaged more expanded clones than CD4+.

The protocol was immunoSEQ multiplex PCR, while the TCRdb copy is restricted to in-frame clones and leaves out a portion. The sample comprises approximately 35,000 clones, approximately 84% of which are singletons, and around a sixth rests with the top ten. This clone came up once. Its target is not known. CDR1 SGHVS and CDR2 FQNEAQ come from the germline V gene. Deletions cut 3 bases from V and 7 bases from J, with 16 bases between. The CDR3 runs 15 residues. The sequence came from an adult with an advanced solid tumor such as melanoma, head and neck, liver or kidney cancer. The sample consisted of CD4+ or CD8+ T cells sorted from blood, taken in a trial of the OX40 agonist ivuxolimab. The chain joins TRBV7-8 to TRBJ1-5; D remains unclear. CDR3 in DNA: TGTGCCAGCAGCTTGTGGGAAGATGTGCGCCAGCCCCAGCATTTT. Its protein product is CASSLWEDVRQPQHF.